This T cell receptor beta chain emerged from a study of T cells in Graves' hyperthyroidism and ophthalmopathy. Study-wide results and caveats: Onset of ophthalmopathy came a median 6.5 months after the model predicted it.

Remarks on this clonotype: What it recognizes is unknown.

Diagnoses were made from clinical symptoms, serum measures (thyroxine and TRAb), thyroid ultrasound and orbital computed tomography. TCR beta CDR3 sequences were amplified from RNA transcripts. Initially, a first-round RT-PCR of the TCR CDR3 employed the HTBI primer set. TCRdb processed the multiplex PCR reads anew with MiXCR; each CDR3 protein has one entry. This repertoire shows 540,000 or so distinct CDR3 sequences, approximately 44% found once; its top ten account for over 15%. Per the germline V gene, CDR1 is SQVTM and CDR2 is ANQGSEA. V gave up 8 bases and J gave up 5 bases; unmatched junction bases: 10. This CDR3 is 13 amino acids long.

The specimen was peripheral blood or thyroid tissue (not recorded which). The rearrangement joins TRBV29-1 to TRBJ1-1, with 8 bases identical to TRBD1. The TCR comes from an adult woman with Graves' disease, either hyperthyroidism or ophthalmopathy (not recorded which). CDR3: CSRSGTGSTEAFF. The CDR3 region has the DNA TGCAGCCGTTCCGGGACAGGTAGTACTGAAGCTTTCTTT.